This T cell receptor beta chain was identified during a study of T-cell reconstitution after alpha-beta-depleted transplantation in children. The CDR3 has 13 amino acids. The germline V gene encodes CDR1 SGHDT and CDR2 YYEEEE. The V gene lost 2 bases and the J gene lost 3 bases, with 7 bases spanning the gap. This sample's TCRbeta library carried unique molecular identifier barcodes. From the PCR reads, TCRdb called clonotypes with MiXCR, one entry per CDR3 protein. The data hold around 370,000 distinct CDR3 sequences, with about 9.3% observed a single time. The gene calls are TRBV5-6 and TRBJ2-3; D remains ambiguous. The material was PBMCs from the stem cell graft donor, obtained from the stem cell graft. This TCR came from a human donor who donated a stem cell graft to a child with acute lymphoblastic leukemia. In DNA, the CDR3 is TGTGCCAGCAGCTTAATGCGGACAGATACGCAGTATTTT. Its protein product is CASSLMRTDTQYF.